Many counts were recorded for the clone carrying this T cell receptor (beta chain). Its target is not known. Documented time point: pre-sensitization, week 0. The treatment was: therapeutic diphenylcyclopropenone sensitization with weekly scalp DPC. The study extracted total RNA from unfractionated whole blood. This record belongs to a study of human T cells and chemical hapten exposure. Whole-study findings and limits: Patch test scores rose with PT1 expanded TCR counts, a positive correlation.

The germline V and J ends were trimmed by 5 bases and 6 bases, with 5 bases remaining between them. This CDR3 spans 10 amino acids. CDR1 and CDR2 from the germline V gene are SQVTM and ANQGSEA. MiXCR, run by TCRdb on the RACE reads, gives a single entry per CDR3 protein. Here the sample spans around 180,000 distinct CDR3 sequences, under 35% being singletons. This specimen consisted of whole blood, obtained in connection with sensitization to the hapten diphenylcyclopropenone (DPC). The sequence was collected from a woman aged 30 to 39 with alopecia areata. Some clones in this sample may be carry-over from other donors' samples. The gene calls are TRBV29-1 and TRBJ2-1; D not certain. The CDR3 protein is CSVTSNEQFF. The CDR3, as DNA: TGCAGCGTTACCAGCAATGAGCAGTTCTTC.